This T cell receptor (beta chain) was profiled in a study of CD8+CD57+ T cells in acquired aplastic anemia. Study-wide background: DNA per sorted CD4+ or CD8+ sample ranged roughly 0.18 to 30 ug, averaging roughly 3.2 ug.

Only patients with CD8+CD57+ cell expansion on flow cytometry were chosen for sequencing. The CDR3 contains 17 residues. V lost 5 bases and J lost 3, with 17 bases in between. Broader study findings: It was found that more than 25 CD8+ CDR3 sequences were shared between patients and controls.

For CDR3 and TCR beta VDJ profiling, genomic DNA was the template used. Via MiXCR, TCRdb re-called the reads, giving one row per CDR3 protein. The table records 180,000 or so distinct CDR3 sequences, around 48% of them present only once. This clonotype occurred a few times. Its matching antigen is unknown. This TCR was sampled from a human donor with aplastic anemia. The specimen sequenced was sorted CD4+, CD8+, or CD8+CD57+ T cells (not recorded which) from PBMCs. The gene calls are TRBV12-3 or TRBV12-4 and TRBJ1-6; a weak D match, TRBD1 (5 bases). The CDR3 protein is CASSPTAPVGYNSPLHF. The DNA of the CDR3 is TGTGCCAGCAGTCCGACAGCCCCGGTCGGCTATAATTCACCCCTCCACTTT.